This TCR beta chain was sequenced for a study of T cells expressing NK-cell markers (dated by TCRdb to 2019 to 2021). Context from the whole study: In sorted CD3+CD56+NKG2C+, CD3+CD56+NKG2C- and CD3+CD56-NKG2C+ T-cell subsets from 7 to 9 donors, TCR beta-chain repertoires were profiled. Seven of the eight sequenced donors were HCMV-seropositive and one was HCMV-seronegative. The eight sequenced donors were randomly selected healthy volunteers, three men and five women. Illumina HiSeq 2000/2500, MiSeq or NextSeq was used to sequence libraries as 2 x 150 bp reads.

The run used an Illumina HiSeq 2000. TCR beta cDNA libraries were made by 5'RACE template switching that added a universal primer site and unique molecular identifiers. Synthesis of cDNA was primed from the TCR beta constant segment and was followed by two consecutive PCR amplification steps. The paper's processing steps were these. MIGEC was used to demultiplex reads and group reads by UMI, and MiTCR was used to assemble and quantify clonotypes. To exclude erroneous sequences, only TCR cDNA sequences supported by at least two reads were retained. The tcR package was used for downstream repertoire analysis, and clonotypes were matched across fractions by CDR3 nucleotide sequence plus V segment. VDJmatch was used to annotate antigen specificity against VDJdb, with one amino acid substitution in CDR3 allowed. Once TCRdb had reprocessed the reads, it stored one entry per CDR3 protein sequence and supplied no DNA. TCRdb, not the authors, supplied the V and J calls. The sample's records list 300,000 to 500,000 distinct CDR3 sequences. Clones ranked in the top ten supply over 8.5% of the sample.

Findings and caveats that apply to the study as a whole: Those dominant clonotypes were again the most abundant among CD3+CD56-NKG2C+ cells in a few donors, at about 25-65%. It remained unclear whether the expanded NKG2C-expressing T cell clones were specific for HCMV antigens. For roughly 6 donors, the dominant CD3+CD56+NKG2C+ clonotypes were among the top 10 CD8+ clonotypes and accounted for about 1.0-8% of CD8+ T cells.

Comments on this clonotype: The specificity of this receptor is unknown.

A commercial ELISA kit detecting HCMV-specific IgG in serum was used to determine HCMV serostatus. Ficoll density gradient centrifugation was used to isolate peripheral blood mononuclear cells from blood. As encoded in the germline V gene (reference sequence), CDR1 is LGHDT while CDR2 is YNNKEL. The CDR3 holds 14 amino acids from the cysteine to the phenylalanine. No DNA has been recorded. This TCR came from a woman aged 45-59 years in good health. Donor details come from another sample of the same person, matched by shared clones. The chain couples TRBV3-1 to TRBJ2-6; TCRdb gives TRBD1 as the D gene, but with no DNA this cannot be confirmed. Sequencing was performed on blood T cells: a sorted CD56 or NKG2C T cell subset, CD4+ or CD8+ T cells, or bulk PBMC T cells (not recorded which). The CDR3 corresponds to CASTGGSGANVLTF.